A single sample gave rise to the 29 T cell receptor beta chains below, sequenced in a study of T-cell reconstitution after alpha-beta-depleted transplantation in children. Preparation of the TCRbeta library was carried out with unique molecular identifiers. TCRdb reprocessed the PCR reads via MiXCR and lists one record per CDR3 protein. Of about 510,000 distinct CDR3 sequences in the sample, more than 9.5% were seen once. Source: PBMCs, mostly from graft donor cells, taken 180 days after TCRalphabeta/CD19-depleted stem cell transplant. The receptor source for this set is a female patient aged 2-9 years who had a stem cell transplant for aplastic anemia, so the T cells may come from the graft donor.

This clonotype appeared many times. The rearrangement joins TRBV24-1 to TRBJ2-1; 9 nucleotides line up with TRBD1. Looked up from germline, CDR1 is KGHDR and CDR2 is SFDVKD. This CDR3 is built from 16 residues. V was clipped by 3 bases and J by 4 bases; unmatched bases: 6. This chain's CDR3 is CATSDRTGDPYNEQFF. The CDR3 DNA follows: TGTGCCACCAGTGATAGGACAGGGGACCCATACAATGAGCAGTTCTTC.

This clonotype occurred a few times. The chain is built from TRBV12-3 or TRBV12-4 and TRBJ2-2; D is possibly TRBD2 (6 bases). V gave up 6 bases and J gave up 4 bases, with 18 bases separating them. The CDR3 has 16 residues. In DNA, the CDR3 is TGTGCCAGCAGCTCCCTCGGGGGACGGGTCACCGGGGAGCTGTTTTTT. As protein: CASSSLGGRVTGELFF.

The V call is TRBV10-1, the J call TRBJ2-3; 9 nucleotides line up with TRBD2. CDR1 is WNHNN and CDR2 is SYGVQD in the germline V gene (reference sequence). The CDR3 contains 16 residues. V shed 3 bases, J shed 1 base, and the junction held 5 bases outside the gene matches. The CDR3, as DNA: TGCGCCAGCAGTGATCCCCTAGCGGGGCGCACAGATACGCAGTATTTT. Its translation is CASSDPLAGRTDTQYF.

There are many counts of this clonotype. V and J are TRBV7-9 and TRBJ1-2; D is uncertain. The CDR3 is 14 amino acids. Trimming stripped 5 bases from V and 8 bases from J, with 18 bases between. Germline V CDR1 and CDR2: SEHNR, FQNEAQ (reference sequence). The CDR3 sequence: CASSPTEKSTGYTF. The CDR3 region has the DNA TGTGCCAGCAGCCCTACTGAGAAGTCTACAGGCTACACCTTC.

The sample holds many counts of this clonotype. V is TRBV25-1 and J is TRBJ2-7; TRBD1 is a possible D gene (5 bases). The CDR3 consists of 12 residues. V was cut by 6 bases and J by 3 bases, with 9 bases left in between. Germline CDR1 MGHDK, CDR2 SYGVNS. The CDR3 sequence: CASRGQGYEQYV. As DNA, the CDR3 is TGTGCCAGCAGGGGTCAGGGCTACGAGCAGTACGTC.

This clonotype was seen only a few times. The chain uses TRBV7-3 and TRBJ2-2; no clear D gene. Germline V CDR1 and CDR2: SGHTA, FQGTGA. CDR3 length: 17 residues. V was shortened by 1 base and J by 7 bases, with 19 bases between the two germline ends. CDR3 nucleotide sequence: TGTGCCAGCAGCTTAATGGCCGTGGGCCCTATAGTCGGGGAGCTGTTTTTT. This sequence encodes CASSLMAVGPIVGELFF.

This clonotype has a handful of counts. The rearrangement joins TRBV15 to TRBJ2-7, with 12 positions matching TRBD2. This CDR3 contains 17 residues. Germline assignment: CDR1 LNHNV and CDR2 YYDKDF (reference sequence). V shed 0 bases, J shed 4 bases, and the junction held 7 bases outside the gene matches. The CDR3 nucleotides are TGTGCCACCAGCAGAGAGTCAGGACTAGCGGGATGGTACGAGCAGTACTTC. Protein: CATSRESGLAGWYEQYF.

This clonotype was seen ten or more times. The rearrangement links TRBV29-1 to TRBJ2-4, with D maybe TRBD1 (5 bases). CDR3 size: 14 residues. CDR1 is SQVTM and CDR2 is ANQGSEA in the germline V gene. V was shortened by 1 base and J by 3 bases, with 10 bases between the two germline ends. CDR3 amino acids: CSVEGGELKNIQYF. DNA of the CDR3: TGCAGCGTTGAAGGGGGCGAGCTCAAAAACATTCAGTACTTC.

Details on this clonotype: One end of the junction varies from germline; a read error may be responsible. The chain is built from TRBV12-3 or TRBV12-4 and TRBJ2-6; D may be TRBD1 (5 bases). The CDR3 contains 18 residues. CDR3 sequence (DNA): TGTGCCAGCAGTTTTGTCCGACCACTAAACTCTGGGGCCAACGGCCTGACTTTC. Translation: CASSFVRPLNSGANGLTF.

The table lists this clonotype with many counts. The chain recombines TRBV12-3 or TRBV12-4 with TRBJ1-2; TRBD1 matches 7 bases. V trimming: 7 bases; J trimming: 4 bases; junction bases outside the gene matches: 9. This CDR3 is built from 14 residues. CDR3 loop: CASTWDSEIYGYTF. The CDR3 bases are TGTGCCAGCACCTGGGACAGCGAAATCTATGGCTACACCTTC.

As DNA, the CDR3 is TGTGCCAGCTCATCGGACAGGAACACCTACGAGCAGTACTTC. This gives the protein CASSSDRNTYEQYF. The V call is TRBV18, the J call TRBJ2-7, with 7 positions matching TRBD1. The CDR3 sequence is 14 residues long. The germline CDR1 and CDR2 sequences are KGHSH and LQKENI. V shed 5 bases, J shed 2 bases, and the junction held 6 bases outside the gene matches.

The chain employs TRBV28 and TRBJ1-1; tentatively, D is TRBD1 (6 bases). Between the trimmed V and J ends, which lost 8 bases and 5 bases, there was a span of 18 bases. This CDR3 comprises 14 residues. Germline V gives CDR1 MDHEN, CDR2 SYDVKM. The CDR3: CASLQVGGPTEAFF. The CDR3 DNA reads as TGTGCCAGCCTTCAAGTCGGGGGGCCGACTGAAGCTTTCTTT.

The CDR3 reads CASSTTPYQEQFF. The DNA of the CDR3 is TGTGCCAGCAGCACGACACCCTACCAAGAGCAGTTCTTC. The gene calls are TRBV12-3 or TRBV12-4 and TRBJ2-1; D is ambiguous. The CDR3 sequence is 13 residues long. V gave up 6 bases and J gave up 10 bases, with 16 bases separating them.

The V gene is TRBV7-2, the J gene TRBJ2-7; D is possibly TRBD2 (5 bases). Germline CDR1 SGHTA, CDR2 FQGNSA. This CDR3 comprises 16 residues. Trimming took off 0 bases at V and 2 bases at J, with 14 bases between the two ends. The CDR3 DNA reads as TGTGCCAGCAGCTTAGCGGGAGAAAGCGGTGCCTACGAGCAGTACTTC. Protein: CASSLAGESGAYEQYF.

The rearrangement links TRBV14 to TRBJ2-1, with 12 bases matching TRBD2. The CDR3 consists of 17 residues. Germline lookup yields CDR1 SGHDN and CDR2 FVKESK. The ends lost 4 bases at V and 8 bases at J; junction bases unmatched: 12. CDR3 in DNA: TGTGCCAGCAGCCCCTGGGAGACTAGCGGGAGCAGGCATGAGCAGTTCTTC. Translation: CASSPWETSGSRHEQFF.

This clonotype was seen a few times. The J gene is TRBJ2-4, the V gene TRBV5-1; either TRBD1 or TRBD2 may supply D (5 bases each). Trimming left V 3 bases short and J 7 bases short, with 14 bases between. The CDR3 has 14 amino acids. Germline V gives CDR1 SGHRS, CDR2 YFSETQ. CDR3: CASSWDQGGNIQYF. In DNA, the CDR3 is TGCGCCAGCAGCTGGGATCAGGGCGGGAACATTCAGTACTTC. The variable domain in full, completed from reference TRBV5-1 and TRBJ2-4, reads KAGVTQTPRYLIKTRGQQVTLSCSPISGHRSVSWYQQTPGQGLQFLFEYFSETQRNKGNFPGRFSGRQFSNSRSEMNVSTLELGDSALYLCASSWDQGGNIQYFGAGTRLSVL.

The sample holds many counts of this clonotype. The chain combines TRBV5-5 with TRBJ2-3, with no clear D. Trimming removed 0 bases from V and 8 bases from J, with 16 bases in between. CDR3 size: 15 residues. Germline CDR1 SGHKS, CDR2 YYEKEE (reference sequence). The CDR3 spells CASSLGVGYGSTQYF. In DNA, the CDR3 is TGTGCCAGCAGCTTGGGGGTTGGTTACGGTAGTACGCAGTATTTT.

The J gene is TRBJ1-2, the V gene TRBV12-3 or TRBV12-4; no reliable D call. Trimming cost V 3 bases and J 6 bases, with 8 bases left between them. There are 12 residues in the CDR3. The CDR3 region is CASSFRSHGYTF. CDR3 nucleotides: TGTGCCAGCAGTTTTCGAAGCCATGGCTACACCTTC.

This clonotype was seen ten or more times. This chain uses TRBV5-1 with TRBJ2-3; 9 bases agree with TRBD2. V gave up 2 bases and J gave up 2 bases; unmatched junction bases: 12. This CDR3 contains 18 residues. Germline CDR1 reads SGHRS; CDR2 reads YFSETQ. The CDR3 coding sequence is TGCGCCAGCAGCTTCCGAGCGGGAGGCCCGGAGGTCACAGATACGCAGTATTTT. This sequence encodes CASSFRAGGPEVTDTQYF. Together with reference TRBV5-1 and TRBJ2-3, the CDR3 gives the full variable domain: KAGVTQTPRYLIKTRGQQVTLSCSPISGHRSVSWYQQTPGQGLQFLFEYFSETQRNKGNFPGRFSGRQFSNSRSEMNVSTLELGDSALYLCASSFRAGGPEVTDTQYFGPGTRLTVL.

The CDR3 sequence is CASSQGQGSTYEQYF. The CDR3 nucleotides read TGTGCCAGCAGCCAAGGACAGGGCTCTACCTACGAGCAGTACTTC. The chain uses TRBV6-1 and TRBJ2-7; TRBD1 aligns across 8 bases. Germline V gene data show CDR1 as MNHNS and CDR2 as SASEGT. The CDR3 runs to 15 residues. Trimming cost V 6 bases and J 2 bases; bases outside gene matches: 9.

CDR3 DNA: TGTGCCAGCAGCCCCCGGGACGGCAGAGAAGCTTTCTTT. Translation: CASSPRDGREAFF. This chain uses TRBV25-1 with TRBJ1-1, with D tentatively TRBD1 (5 bases). The CDR3 loop spans 13 amino acids. The V and J ends lost 6 bases and 8 bases respectively, with 16 bases between them. CDR1 and CDR2 from the germline V gene are MGHDK and SYGVNS.

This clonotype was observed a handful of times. CDR3 loop: CAISEQKGSYEQYV. The CDR3 DNA reads as TGTGCCATCAGTGAGCAAAAGGGGTCCTACGAGCAGTACGTC. The genes are TRBV10-3 and TRBJ2-7; D might be TRBD1 (5 bases). CDR1 is ENHRY, CDR2 SYGVKD, per germline. The CDR3 runs 14 residues. Between the trimmed V and J ends, which lost 2 bases and 1 base, there was a span of 9 bases.

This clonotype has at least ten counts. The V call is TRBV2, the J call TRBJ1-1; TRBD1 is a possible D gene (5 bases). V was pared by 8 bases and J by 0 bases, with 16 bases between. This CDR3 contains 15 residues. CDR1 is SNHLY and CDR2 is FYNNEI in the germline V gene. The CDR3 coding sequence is TGTGCCAGCTACGACAGTCTCCTTTTGAACACTGAAGCTTTCTTT. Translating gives CASYDSLLLNTEAFF.

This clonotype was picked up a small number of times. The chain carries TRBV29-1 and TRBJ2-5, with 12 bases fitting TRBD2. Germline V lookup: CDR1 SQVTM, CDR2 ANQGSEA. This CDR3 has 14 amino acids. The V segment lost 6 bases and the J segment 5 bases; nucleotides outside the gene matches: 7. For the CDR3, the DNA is TGCAGCGTACTGACTAGCGGGGGCCCCGAGACCCAGTACTTC. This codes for CSVLTSGGPETQYF.

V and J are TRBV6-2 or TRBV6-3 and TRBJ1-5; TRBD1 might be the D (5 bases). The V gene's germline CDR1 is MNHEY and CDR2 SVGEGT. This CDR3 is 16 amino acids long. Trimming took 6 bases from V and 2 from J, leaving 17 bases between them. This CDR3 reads CASRNGGTGGNQPQHF. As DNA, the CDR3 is TGTGCCAGCAGGAACGGCGGGACGGGGGGCAATCAGCCCCAGCATTTT.

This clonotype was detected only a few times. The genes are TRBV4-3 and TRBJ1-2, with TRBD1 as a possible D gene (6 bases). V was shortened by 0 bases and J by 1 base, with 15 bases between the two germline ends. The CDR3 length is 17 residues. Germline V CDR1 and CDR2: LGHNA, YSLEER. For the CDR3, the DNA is TGCGCCAGCAGCCAAGATCTTGTAGGGGGAGGTAACTATGGCTACACCTTC. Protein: CASSQDLVGGGNYGYTF.

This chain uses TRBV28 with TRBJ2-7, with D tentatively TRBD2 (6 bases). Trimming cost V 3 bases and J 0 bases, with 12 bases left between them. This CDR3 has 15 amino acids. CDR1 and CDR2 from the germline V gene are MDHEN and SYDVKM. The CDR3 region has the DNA TGTGCCAGCAGTTTTTGGGACTTCCGCTCCTACGAGCAGTACTTC. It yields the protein CASSFWDFRSYEQYF.

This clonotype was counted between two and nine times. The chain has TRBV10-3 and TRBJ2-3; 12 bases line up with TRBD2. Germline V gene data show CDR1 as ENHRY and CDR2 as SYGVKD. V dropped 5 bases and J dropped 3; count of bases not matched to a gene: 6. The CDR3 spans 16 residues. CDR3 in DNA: TGTGCCATCAGTTTGGGACTAGCGGGTTGGACAGATACGCAGTATTTT. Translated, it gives CAISLGLAGWTDTQYF.

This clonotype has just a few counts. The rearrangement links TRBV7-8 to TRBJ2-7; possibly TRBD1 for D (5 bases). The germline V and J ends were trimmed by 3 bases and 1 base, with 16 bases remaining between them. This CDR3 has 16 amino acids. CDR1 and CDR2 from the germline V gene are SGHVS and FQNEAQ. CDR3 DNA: TGTGCCAGCAGCTTCAATTCTGGGCAGGGATCCTACGAGCAGTACTTC. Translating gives CASSFNSGQGSYEQYF.